This T cell receptor (beta chain) derives from a study of cytomegalovirus exposure and HLA in healthy donors. This CDR3 contains 15 residues. Deletions cut 2 bases from V and 0 bases from J, with 11 bases between. Germline assignment: CDR1 SGHDT and CDR2 YYEEEE. The primer mix had 60 Vbeta and 13 Jbeta primers. TCRdb's copy holds only in-frame clones and misses some; the assay was immunoSEQ multiplex PCR. Among 140,000 to 150,000 clones listed, roughly three quarters were seen once. Regarding this clone: Its antigen is as yet unknown.

Findings and caveats of the study: TCR beta sequences numbering about 17,000 were associated with HLA alleles at 0.05 false discovery rate in a later analysis.

The genes are TRBV5-6 and TRBJ1-1, with a possible D match to TRBD1 (5 bases). The sequencing input was PBMCs. The receptor was derived from a man aged 60-69 years in good health and CMV-seronegative. CDR3 sequence: CASSFRRGMNTEAFF. The CDR3 DNA reads as TGTGCCAGCAGCTTCAGACGGGGGATGAACACTGAAGCTTTCTTT. Full variable domain (remainder filled in from reference TRBV5-6 and TRBJ1-1): DAGVTQSPTHLIKTRGQQVTLRCSPKSGHDTVSWYQQALGQGPQFIFQYYEEEERQRGNFPDRFSGHQFPNYSSELNVNALLLGDSALYLCASSFRRGMNTEAFFGQGTRLTVV.